The 26 T cell receptor beta chains listed next were all sequenced from one sample in a study of metastatic and nonmetastatic thyroid tumors. Among the patients, none had received any treatment before thyroid surgery. TCRdb reassembled clones from the PCR reads with MiXCR. The repertoire has around 19,000 clones, 15% to 20% of them found once; the top ten carry 25% to 30%. The sequenced material came from blood. The receptors stem from a female donor with papillary thyroid cancer or a benign thyroid nodule (not recorded which). Some clones in this sample may be carry-over from other donors' samples.

This sequence joins TRBV15 and TRBJ1-5; D unclear. The ends were cut back, 0 bases at V and 2 bases at J, with 8 bases in the middle. The CDR3 has 15 amino acids. CDR1 and CDR2 from the germline V gene are LNHNV and YYDKDF (reference sequence). CDR3 DNA sequence: TGTGCCACCAGCAGAGATAGTCAGGGCAATCAGCCCCAGCATTTT. Its protein is CATSRDSQGNQPQHF.

The chain has TRBV18 and TRBJ2-7, with a tentative D call TRBD2 (6 bases). In germline, CDR1 is KGHSH, CDR2 LQKENI. The CDR3 totals 14 residues. V lost 3 bases, J lost 2 bases, and 11 bases lay in between. CDR3 in amino acids: CASSPGTSTYEQYF. In DNA form, the CDR3 reads TGTGCCAGCTCACCCGGGACTTCGACCTACGAGCAGTACTTC.

This clone has at least ten counts. The V and J genes are TRBV11-2 and TRBJ1-3, with D unclear. CDR1 is SGHAT, CDR2 FQNNGV, per germline. V gave up 2 bases and J gave up 1 base, with 15 bases separating them. The CDR3 is 17 amino acids. CDR3 region: CASSLRSIDRSGNTIYF. Here the CDR3 DNA reads TGTGCCAGCAGCTTAAGGTCTATAGATCGATCTGGAAACACCATATATTTT.

The chain has TRBV4-1 and TRBJ2-1; no clear D gene. V was pared by 4 bases and J by 4 bases, with 11 bases between. Germline values: CDR1 MGHRA, CDR2 YSYEKL. This CDR3 comprises 14 residues. The CDR3 reads CASSREDGYNEQFF. DNA for the CDR3: TGCGCCAGCAGCCGAGAGGACGGATACAATGAGCAGTTCTTC.

The rearrangement joins TRBV4-2 to TRBJ2-3, with 7 positions matching TRBD2. The CDR3 sequence is 15 residues long. Per the germline V gene, CDR1 is LGHNA and CDR2 is YNFKEQ. With V trimmed by 4 bases and J by 0 bases, 4 bases remained unmatched. CDR3 DNA: TGTGCCAGCAGCCCGAGCGGGGCTAGCACAGATACGCAGTATTTT. Amino acid sequence: CASSPSGASTDTQYF.

This clone came up many times. This chain joins TRBV4-2 and TRBJ2-1, with TRBD2 matching over 8 bases. V dropped 0 bases and J dropped 4; count of bases not matched to a gene: 5. The CDR3 loop spans 16 amino acids. Germline V CDR1 and CDR2: LGHNA, YNFKEQ. DNA of the CDR3: TGTGCCAGCAGCCAAGAAACTAGCGGAGTTTACAATGAGCAGTTCTTC. Translated: CASSQETSGVYNEQFF.

This clone was recorded many times. The chain recombines TRBV5-1 with TRBJ2-2; perhaps TRBD1 as D (5 bases). CDR1 is SGHRS and CDR2 is YFSETQ in the germline V gene. Trimming removed 7 bases at V and 5 bases at J, with 15 bases between. CDR3 length: 14 amino acids. The CDR3 protein is CASHRGFLTGELFF. The CDR3 DNA reads as TGCGCCAGCCATAGGGGCTTCCTGACCGGGGAGCTGTTTTTT.

This clone has a count of ten or more. The genes are TRBV18 and TRBJ1-2, with D possibly matching TRBD1 (6 bases). In germline, CDR1 is KGHSH, CDR2 LQKENI. The V gene lost 4 bases and the J gene lost 0 bases, with 15 bases spanning the gap. The CDR3 has 16 amino acids. The CDR3 region has the DNA TGTGCCAGCTCACAACAGGGCTGGTCGGCTAACTATGGCTACACCTTC. Translation: CASSQQGWSANYGYTF.

This clone was seen ten or more times. The chain carries TRBV20-1 and TRBJ2-7, with D tentatively TRBD1 (5 bases). CDR3 length equals 11 residues. Trimming removed 6 bases from V and 6 bases from J, with 12 bases in between. The germline V gene has CDR1 DFQATT and CDR2 SNEGSKA (reference sequence). The CDR3 DNA reads TGCAGTGCAATGGCAGGGTCCGAGCAGTACTTC. This gives the protein CSAMAGSEQYF.

In its sample, this clone is medium-sized. The chain couples TRBV20-1 to TRBJ1-1, with 10 bases fitting TRBD1. The CDR3 sequence is 14 residues long. Germline CDR1 reads DFQATT; CDR2 reads SNEGSKA (reference sequence). Trimming took 0 bases from V and 3 from J; bases not matched to a gene: 1. The CDR3 nucleotides are TGCAGTGCTAGAGATGGGACAGGGGACACTGAAGCTTTCTTT. This gives the protein CSARDGTGDTEAFF.

This clone was seen ten or more times. V and J are TRBV29-1 and TRBJ2-7; D perhaps matches TRBD2 (6 bases). V lost 1 base to trimming and J lost 5 bases, with 21 bases between them. Germline V gene lookup returns CDR1 SQVTM and CDR2 ANQGSEA. This CDR3 is 16 amino acids long. CDR3 loop: CSVEGGDLGGPDEQYF. CDR3 DNA sequence: TGCAGCGTTGAAGGAGGGGACTTGGGGGGACCGGACGAGCAGTACTTC.

By frequency in the sample, this clone is medium-sized. V usage is TRBV6-2 or TRBV6-3 and J usage is TRBJ1-5; tentatively, D is TRBD1 (5 bases). CDR1 and CDR2 from the germline V gene are MNHEY and SVGEGT. CDR3 length equals 15 residues. The V gene lost 4 bases and the J gene lost 3 bases, with 13 bases spanning the gap. CDR3 in amino acids: CASSSWQGDNQPQHF. The CDR3 bases are TGTGCCAGCAGTTCCTGGCAGGGTGACAATCAGCCCCAGCATTTT.

The chain couples TRBV20-1 to TRBJ2-2; 8 nucleotides agree with TRBD1. The CDR3 is 15 residues long. Unmatched junction bases numbered 8, after V lost 6 bases and J lost 2 bases. CDR1 and CDR2 (germline): DFQATT, SNEGSKA (reference sequence). The CDR3 loop reads CSAVHRGSNTGELFF. The CDR3 DNA reads TGCAGTGCAGTACACAGGGGGTCTAACACCGGGGAGCTGTTTTTT.

This clone was detected many times. The chain joins TRBV20-1 to TRBJ2-3; D might be TRBD2 (7 bases). V was trimmed by 3 bases and J by 8 bases, leaving 15 bases between them. The CDR3 covers 13 residues. Germline-derived CDR1 and CDR2 are DFQATT and SNEGSKA (reference sequence). In DNA, the CDR3 is TGCAGTGCTAGCCTAGGGGGGGAAGGTACGCAGTATTTT. Translation: CSASLGGEGTQYF.

This clone was seen only a few times. The chain has TRBV30 and TRBJ1-4; TRBD1 matches 9 bases. The germline V gene has CDR1 GTSNPN and CDR2 SVGIG (reference sequence). The V segment lost 1 base and the J segment 5 bases; nucleotides outside the gene matches: 8. This CDR3 comprises 16 residues. The CDR3 DNA sequence: TGTGCCTGGAGTGCTCATCCGGGACAGGGAAATGAAAAACTGTTTTTT. Translated: CAWSAHPGQGNEKLFF.

This clone was counted a few times. Since a much larger clone is just one base distant, this may be a read error. This rearrangement joins TRBV20-1 to TRBJ2-2, with 8 bases fitting TRBD1. The CDR3 length is 13 residues. The trim removed 6 bases at V and 9 bases at J, leaving 9 bases unmatched. CDR1 DFQATT and CDR2 SNEGSKA come from the germline V gene (reference sequence). The CDR3 protein is CSAGRGRAWELFF. As DNA, the CDR3 is TGCAGTGCAGGCAGGGGGCGGGCCTGGGAGCTGTTTTTT.

This clone was picked up many times. The chain joins TRBV20-1 to TRBJ1-6, with TRBD1 matching over 8 bases. The germline gives CDR1 DFQATT, CDR2 SNEGSKA (reference sequence). The CDR3 contains 14 residues. With V trimmed by 6 bases and J by 8 bases, 9 bases remained unmatched. CDR3 sequence (DNA): TGCAGTGCGGACGGGACAGGTCAAGATTCACCCCTCCACTTT. It is translated as CSADGTGQDSPLHF.

This clone was counted many times. V gene TRBV20-1 combines with J gene TRBJ2-5; a weak D match, TRBD1 (6 bases). CDR1 DFQATT and CDR2 SNEGSKA come from the germline V gene (reference sequence). V dropped 2 bases and J dropped 1 base, with 11 bases sitting between them. The CDR3 has 14 residues. This CDR3 is CSARSHRAQETQYF. DNA of the CDR3: TGCAGTGCTAGATCGCACAGGGCCCAAGAGACCCAGTACTTC.

The chain links TRBV4-1 to TRBJ2-1; 10 positions match TRBD2. The V gene's germline CDR1 is MGHRA and CDR2 YSYEKL. The CDR3 length is 16 residues. V gave up 4 bases and J gave up 6 bases; unmatched junction bases: 9. DNA of the CDR3: TGCGCCAGCAGCCGGTCCGGGACTAGCGCCTTCAATGAGCAGTTCTTC. Translation gives CASSRSGTSAFNEQFF.

This clone was counted many times. The chain combines TRBV20-1 with TRBJ2-7; 11 nucleotides match TRBD2. The V gene end was trimmed by 6 bases and the J gene end by 7 bases; junction bases not matched to a gene: 20. In germline, CDR1 is DFQATT, CDR2 SNEGSKA (reference sequence). CDR3 length equals 17 residues. CDR3 residues: CSAQGFSARLAGFEQYF. For the CDR3, the DNA is TGCAGTGCCCAAGGATTCTCTGCGAGACTAGCGGGATTTGAGCAGTACTTC.

In this sample, this clone turned up many times. V is TRBV4-1 and J is TRBJ2-7; D might be TRBD2 (5 bases). From germline, CDR1 is MGHRA and CDR2 YSYEKL. CDR3 length: 15 residues. Trimming removed 0 bases from V and 0 bases from J, with 9 bases in between. CDR3 residues: CASSQEVANSYEQYF. The CDR3 DNA sequence: TGCGCCAGCAGCCAAGAGGTAGCGAACTCCTACGAGCAGTACTTC.

This clone occurred once. This chain links TRBV11-2 with TRBJ2-5; 12 nucleotides match TRBD2. Germline V gene sequence: CDR1 SGHAT, CDR2 FQNNGV. The CDR3 is 18 amino acids. V shed 1 base and J 5 bases; nucleotides not matched to a gene: 11. The CDR3 DNA follows: TGTGCCAGCAGCTTAGGACTAGCGGGAGCGCCGACAGAGGAGACCCAGTACTTC. It codes for CASSLGLAGAPTEETQYF.

This clone occurred many times. The rearrangement joins TRBV20-1 to TRBJ2-7; 15 bases align to TRBD2. CDR1 and CDR2 from the germline V gene are DFQATT and SNEGSKA (reference sequence). The CDR3 extends over 19 amino acids. The J segment lost 6 bases and the V segment lost 6 bases, leaving 21 bases of the junction unmatched. The CDR3 loop is CSASGHLGLAGGAPGEQYF. The CDR3, as DNA: TGCAGTGCCTCAGGACACCTCGGACTAGCGGGAGGGGCGCCTGGCGAGCAGTACTTC.

This clone was observed many times. The V call is TRBV7-3, the J call TRBJ1-6; 10 bases agree with TRBD1. The CDR3 sequence is 15 residues long. V gave up 0 bases and J gave up 9 bases; unmatched junction bases: 2. Germline CDR1 reads SGHTA; CDR2 reads FQGTGA. CDR3 nucleotides: TGTGCCAGCAGCTTAACCGGGACAGGGGCTTCACCCCTCCACTTT. Amino acids: CASSLTGTGASPLHF.

The count of this clone is one. At one end the junction does not follow the germline gene, possibly because of a read error. V is TRBV11-2 and J is TRBJ2-6; 10 bases are shared with TRBD1. This CDR3 region has 19 residues. CDR1 and CDR2 (germline): SGHAT, FQNNGV. The CDR3 sequence: CASSLVGQGESSGANVMTF. The CDR3 DNA reads as TGTGCCAGCAGCTTAGTAGGACAGGGGGAGAGCTCTGGGGCCAACGTCATGACTTTC. The whole variable domain, remainder taken from reference TRBV11-2 and TRBJ2-6, is EAGVAQSPRYKIIEKRQSVAFWCNPISGHATLYWYQQILGQGPKLLIQFQNNGVVDDSQLPKDRFSAERLKGVDSTLKIQPAKLEDSAVYLCASSLVGQGESSGANVMTFGAGSRLTVL.

By sample fraction, this clone is medium-sized. This rearrangement joins TRBV6-1 to TRBJ2-7, with 9 bases that match TRBD2. CDR1 is MNHNS, CDR2 SASEGT, per germline. Trimming at V came to 6 bases and at J to 2 bases, leaving 8 bases not matched to a gene. The CDR3 length is 15 residues. The chain's CDR3 is CASSSTSGNTYEQYF. The CDR3 DNA sequence: TGTGCCAGCAGCTCGACTAGCGGTAATACCTACGAGCAGTACTTC.